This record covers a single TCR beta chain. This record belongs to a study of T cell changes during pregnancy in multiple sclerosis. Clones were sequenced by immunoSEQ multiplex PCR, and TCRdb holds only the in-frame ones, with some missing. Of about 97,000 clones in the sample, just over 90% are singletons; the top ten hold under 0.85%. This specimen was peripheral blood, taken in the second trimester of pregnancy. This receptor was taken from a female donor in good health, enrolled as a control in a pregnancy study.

The CDR3 bases are TGTGCCAGCAGTTTATTCCCCCAGGATGCCACAGATACGCAGTATTTT. Amino acids: CASSLFPQDATDTQYF. The chain has TRBV27 and TRBJ2-3; D not resolved. The V gene's germline CDR1 is MNHEY and CDR2 SMNVEV (reference sequence). Between the trimmed V and J ends, which lost 1 base and 2 bases, there was a span of 13 bases. CDR3 length equals 16 residues.